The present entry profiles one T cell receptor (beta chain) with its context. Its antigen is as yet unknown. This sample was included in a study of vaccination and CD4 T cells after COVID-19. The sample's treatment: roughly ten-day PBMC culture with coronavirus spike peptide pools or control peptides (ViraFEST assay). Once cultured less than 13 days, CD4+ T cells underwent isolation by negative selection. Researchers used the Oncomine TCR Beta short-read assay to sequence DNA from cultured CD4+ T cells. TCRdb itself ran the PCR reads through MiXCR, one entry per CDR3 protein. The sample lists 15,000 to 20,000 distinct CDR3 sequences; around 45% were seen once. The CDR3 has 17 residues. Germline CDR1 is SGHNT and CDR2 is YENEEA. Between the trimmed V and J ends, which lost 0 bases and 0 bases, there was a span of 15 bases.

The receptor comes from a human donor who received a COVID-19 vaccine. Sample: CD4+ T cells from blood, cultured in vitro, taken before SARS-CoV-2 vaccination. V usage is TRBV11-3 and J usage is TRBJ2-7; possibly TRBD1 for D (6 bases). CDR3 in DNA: TGTGCCAGCAGCTTAGAATTCTTCGCAGGGGACTCCTACGAGCAGTACTTC. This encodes CASSLEFFAGDSYEQYF.